The source of this T cell receptor (beta chain) is a study of T-cell reconstitution after alpha-beta-depleted transplantation in children. Unique molecular identifiers were built into the TCRbeta library. Each CDR3 protein gets one entry after TCRdb re-called the PCR reads with MiXCR. The sample contains approximately 980,000 distinct CDR3 sequences, roughly 29% of which appear only once. V lost 0 bases and J lost 4; bases outside the gene matches: 16. Germline V gene data show CDR1 as ENHRY and CDR2 as SYGVKD. The length of the CDR3 is 19 residues. The study's findings and limits: At the one-year point after transplant, T-cell counts and TCRbeta diversity were found to come mostly from T cells that had been newly produced.

Concerning this clonotype itself: Antigen: not known.

The V and J genes are TRBV10-3 and TRBJ2-7, with 9 bases aligning to TRBD1. This specimen consisted of PBMCs, mostly from graft donor cells, obtained 360 days after TCRalphabeta/CD19-depleted stem cell transplant. This TCR came from a boy under three years old who had a stem cell transplant for SCID, so the T cells may come from the graft donor. The chain's CDR3 is CAISESVPNWDRERYEQYF. The CDR3 coding sequence is TGTGCCATCAGTGAGTCAGTCCCCAATTGGGACAGGGAACGGTACGAGCAGTACTTC.